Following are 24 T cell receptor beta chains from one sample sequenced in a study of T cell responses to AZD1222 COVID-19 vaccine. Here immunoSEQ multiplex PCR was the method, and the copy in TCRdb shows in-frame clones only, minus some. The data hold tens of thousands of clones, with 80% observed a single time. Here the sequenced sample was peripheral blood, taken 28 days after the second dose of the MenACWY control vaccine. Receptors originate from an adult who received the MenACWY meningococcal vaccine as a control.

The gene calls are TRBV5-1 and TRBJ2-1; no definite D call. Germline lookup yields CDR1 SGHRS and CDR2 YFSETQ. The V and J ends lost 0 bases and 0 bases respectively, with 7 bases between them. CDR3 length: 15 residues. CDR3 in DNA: TGCGCCAGCAGCTTGGCCTTGAGCTCCTACAATGAGCAGTTCTTC. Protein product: CASSLALSSYNEQFF.

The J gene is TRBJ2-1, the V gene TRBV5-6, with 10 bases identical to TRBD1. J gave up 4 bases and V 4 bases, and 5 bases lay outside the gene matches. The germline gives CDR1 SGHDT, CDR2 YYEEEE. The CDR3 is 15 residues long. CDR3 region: CASSGPGQGYNEQFF. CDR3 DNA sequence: TGTGCCAGCAGCGGACCGGGACAGGGGTACAATGAGCAGTTCTTC.

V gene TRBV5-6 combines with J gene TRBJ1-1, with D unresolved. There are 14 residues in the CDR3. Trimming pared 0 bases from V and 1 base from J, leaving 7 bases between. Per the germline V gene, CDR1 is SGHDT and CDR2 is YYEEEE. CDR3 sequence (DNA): TGTGCCAGCAGCTTGGGTTTTGGGAACACTGAAGCTTTCTTT. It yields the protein CASSLGFGNTEAFF.

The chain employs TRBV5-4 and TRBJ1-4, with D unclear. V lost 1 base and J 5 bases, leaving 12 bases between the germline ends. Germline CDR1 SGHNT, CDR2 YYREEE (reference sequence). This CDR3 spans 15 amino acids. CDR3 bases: TGTGCCAGCAGCTTGCTAGACGGGCTAAATGAAAAACTGTTTTTT. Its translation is CASSLLDGLNEKLFF.

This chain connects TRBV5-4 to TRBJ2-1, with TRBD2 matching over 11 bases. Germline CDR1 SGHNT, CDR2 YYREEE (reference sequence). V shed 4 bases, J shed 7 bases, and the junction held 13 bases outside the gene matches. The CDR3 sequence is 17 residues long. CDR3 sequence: CASSPRGVLAGGNEQFF. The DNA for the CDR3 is TGTGCCAGCAGCCCCAGGGGGGTGCTAGCGGGGGGTAATGAGCAGTTCTTC.

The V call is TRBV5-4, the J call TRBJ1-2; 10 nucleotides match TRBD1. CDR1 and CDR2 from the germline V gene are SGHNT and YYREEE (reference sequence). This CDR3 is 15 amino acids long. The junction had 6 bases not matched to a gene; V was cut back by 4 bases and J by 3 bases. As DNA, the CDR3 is TGTGCCAGCAGCCGGTGGGACAGGGGAGACTATGGCTACACCTTC. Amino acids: CASSRWDRGDYGYTF.

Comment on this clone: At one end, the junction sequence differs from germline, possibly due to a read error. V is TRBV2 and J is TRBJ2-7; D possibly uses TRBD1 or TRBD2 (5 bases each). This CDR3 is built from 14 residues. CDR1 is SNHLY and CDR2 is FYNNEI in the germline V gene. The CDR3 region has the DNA TGTGCTAGCAGGGCGGAGGTCACGAGCTACGAGCAGTACTTC. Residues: CASRAEVTSYEQYF.

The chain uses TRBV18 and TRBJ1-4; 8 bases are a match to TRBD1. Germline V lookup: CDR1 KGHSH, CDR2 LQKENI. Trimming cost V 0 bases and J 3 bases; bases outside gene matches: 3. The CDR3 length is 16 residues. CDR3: CASSPPGTGPNEKLFF. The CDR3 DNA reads TGTGCCAGCTCACCACCGGGGACAGGCCCTAATGAAAAACTGTTTTTT. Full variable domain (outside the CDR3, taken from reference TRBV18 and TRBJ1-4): NAGVMQNPRHLVRRRGQEARLRCSPMKGHSHVYWYRQLPEEGLKFMVYLQKENIIDESGMPKERFSAEFPKEGPSILRIQQVVRGDSAAYFCASSPPGTGPNEKLFFGSGTQLSVL.

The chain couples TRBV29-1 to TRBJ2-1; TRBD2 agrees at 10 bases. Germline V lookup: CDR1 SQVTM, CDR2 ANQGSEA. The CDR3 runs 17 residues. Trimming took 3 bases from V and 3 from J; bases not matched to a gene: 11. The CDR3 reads CSVDGALLAGHYNEQFF. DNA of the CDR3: TGCAGCGTTGACGGGGCCCTACTAGCGGGGCACTACAATGAGCAGTTCTTC.

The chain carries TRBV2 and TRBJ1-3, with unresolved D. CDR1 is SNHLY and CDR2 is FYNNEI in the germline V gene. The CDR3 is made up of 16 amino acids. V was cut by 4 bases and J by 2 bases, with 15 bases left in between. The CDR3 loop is CASSVSRPSTGNTIYF. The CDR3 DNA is TGTGCCAGCAGTGTGTCCCGGCCGTCGACTGGAAACACCATATATTTT.

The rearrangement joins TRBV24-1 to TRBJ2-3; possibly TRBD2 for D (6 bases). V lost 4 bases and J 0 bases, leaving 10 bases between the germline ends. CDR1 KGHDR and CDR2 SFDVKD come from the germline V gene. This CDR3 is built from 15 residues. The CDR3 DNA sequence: TGTGCCACCAGTGACCCCGGGACTAGCACAGATACGCAGTATTTT. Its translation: CATSDPGTSTDTQYF.

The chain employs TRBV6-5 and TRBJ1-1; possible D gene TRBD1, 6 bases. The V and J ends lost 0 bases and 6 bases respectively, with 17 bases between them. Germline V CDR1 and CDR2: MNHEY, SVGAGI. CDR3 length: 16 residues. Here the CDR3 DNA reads TGTGCCAGCAGTTACTCTTCGGGACTCGGGGGCTCTGAAGCTTTCTTT. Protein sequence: CASSYSSGLGGSEAFF.

The CDR3 sequence is CASSLMRTVDSNSPLHF. As DNA, the CDR3 is TGTGCCAGCAGCTTAATGCGCACGGTCGACTCTAATTCACCCCTCCACTTT. V usage is TRBV7-3 and J usage is TRBJ1-6; the D is unclear. Germline values: CDR1 SGHTA, CDR2 FQGTGA. Between the trimmed V and J ends, which lost 1 base and 6 bases, there was a span of 16 bases. This CDR3 has 17 residues.

The CDR3 DNA follows: TGTGCCTGGAGTGTAAAAGAGACCCAGTACTTC. Amino acids: CAWSVKETQYF. The J gene is TRBJ2-5, the V gene TRBV30; D gene ambiguous. The V gene's germline CDR1 is GTSNPN and CDR2 SVGIG (reference sequence). Trimming took off 0 bases at V and 3 bases at J, with 2 bases between the two ends. The CDR3 runs 11 residues.

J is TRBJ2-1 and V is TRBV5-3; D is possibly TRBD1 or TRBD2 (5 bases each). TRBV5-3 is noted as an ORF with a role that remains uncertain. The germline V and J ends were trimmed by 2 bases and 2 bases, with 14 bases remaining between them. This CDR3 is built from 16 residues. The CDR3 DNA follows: TGTGCCAGAAGCTTCGTGCAGGGAGCTACCTACAATGAGCAGTTCTTC. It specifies CARSFVQGATYNEQFF.

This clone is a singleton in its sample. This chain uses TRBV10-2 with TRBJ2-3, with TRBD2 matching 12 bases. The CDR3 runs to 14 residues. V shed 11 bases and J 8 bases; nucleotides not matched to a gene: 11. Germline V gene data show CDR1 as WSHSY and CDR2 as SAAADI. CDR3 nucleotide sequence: TGCGCCGCCTCCGTGACTAGCGGGAGAGGTACGCAGTATTTT. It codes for CAASVTSGRGTQYF.

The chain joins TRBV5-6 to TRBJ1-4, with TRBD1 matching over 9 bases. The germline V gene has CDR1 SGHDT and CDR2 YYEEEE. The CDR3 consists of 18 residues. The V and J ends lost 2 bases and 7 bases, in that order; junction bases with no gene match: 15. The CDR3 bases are TGTGCCAGCAGCTTTGGGACAGGGTTGGTCTCTCGGGGTGAAAAACTGTTTTTT. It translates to CASSFGTGLVSRGEKLFF.

The CDR3 spells CATSDLDSKNIQYF. CDR3 sequence (DNA): TGTGCCACCAGTGATTTGGACAGCAAGAACATTCAGTACTTC. This sequence joins TRBV24-1 and TRBJ2-4, with D possibly being TRBD1 (5 bases). V was pared by 0 bases and J by 7 bases, with 9 bases between. The CDR3 totals 14 residues. Germline-derived CDR1 and CDR2 are KGHDR and SFDVKD.

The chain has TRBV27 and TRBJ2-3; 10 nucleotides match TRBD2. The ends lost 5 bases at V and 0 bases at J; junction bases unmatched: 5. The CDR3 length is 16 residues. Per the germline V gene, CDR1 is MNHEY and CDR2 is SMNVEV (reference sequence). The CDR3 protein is CASSTLAGVSTDTQYF. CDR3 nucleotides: TGTGCCAGCAGTACCCTAGCGGGAGTTAGCACAGATACGCAGTATTTT.

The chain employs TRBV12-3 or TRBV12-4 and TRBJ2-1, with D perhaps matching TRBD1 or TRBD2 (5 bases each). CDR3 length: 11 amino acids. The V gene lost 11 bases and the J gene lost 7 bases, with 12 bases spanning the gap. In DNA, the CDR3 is TGTGCCTGCCGGTGGGGGAATGAGCAGTTCTTC. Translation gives CACRWGNEQFF.

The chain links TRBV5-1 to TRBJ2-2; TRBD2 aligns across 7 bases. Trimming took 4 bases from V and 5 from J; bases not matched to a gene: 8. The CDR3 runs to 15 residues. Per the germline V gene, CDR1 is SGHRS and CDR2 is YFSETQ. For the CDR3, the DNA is TGCGCCAGCAGCCAGCGTCGGGGGGAAACCGGGGAGCTGTTTTTT. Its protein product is CASSQRRGETGELFF.

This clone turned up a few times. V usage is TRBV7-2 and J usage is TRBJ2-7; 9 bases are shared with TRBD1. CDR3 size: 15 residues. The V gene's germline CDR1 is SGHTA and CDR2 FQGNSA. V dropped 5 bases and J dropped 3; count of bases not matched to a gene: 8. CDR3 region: CASSIHTGGGYEQYF. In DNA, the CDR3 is TGTGCCAGCAGCATTCATACAGGGGGCGGCTACGAGCAGTACTTC.

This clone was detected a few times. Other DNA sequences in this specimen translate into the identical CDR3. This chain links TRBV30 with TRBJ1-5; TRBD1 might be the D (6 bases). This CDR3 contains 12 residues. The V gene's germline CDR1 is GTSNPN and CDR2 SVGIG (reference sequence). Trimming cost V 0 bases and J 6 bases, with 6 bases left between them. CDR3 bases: TGTGCCTGGAGTGTACAGGGTCAGCCCCAGCATTTT. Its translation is CAWSVQGQPQHF. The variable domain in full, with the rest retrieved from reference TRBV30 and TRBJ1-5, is SQTIHQWPATLVQPVGSPLSLECTVEGTSNPNLYWYRQAAGRGLQLLFYSVGIGQISSEVPQNLSASRPQDRQFILSSKKLLLSDSGFYLCAWSVQGQPQHFGDGTRLSIL.

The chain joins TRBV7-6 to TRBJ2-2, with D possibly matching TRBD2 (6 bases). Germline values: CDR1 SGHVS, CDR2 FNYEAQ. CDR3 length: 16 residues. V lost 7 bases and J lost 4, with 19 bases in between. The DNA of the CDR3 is TGTGCCAGCAACAACGACTTCGGAGCGGGCACCGGGGAGCTGTTTTTT. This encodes CASNNDFGAGTGELFF.